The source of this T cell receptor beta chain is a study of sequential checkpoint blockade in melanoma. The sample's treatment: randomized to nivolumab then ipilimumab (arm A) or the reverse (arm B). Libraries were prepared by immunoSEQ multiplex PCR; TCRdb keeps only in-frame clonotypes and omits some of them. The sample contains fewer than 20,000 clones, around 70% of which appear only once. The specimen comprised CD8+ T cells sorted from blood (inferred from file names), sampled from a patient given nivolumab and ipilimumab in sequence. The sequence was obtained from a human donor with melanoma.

CDR3 loop: CASSQDRRAGAYEQYF. DNA for the CDR3: TGCGCCAGCAGCCAAGATCGACGAGCGGGGGCCTACGAGCAGTACTTC. The gene calls are TRBV4-1 and TRBJ2-7; 8 bases are shared with TRBD2. The CDR3 is 16 amino acids. V shed 0 bases, J shed 2 bases, and the junction held 6 bases outside the gene matches. CDR1 MGHRA and CDR2 YSYEKL come from the germline V gene.